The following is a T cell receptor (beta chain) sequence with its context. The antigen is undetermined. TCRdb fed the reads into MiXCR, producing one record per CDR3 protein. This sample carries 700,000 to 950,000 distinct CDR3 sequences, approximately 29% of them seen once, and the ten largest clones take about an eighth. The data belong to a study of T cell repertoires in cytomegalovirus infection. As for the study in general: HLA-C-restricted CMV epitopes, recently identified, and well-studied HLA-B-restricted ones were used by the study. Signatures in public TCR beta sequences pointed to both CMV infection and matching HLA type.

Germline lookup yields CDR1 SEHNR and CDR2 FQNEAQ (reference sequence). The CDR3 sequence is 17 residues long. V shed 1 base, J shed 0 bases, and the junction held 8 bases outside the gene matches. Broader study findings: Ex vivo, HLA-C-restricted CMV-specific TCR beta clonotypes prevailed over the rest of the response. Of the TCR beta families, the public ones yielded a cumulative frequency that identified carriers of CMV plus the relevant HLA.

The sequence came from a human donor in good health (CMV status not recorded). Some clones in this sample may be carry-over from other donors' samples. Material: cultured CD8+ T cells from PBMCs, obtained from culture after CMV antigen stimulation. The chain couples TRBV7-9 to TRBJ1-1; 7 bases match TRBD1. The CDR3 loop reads CASSLESRGGMNTEAFF. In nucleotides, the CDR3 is TGTGCCAGCAGCTTAGAGAGTCGAGGGGGCATGAACACTGAAGCTTTCTTT.